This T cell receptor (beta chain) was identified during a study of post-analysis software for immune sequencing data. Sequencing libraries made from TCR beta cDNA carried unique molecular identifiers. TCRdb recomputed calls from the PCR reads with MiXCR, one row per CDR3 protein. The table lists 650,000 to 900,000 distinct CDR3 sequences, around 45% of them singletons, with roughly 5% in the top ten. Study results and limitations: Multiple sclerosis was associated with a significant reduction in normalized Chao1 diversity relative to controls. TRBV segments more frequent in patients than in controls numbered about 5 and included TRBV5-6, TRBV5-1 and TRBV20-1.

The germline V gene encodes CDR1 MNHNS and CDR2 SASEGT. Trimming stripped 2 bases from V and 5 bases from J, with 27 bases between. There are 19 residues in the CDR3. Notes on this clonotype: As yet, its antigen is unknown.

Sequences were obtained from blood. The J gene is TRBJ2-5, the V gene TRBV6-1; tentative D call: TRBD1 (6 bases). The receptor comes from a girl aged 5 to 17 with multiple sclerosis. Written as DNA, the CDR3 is TGTGCCAGCAGTGAACGTCCCCCTAGGGGGATGATGGCGATGGAGACCCAGTACTTC. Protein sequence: CASSERPPRGMMAMETQYF.